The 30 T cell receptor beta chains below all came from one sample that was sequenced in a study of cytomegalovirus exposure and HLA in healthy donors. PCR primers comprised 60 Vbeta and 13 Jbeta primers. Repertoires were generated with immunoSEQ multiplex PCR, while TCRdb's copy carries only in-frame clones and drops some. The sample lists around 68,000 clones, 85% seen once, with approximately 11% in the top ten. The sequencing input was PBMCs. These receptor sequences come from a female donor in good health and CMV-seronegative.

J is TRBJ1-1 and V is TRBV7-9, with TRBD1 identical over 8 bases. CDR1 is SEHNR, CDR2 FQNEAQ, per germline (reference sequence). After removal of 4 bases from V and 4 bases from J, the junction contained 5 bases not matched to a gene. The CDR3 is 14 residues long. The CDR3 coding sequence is TGTGCCAGCAGCTCGACAGGGGAAGGCACTGAAGCTTTCTTT. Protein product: CASSSTGEGTEAFF.

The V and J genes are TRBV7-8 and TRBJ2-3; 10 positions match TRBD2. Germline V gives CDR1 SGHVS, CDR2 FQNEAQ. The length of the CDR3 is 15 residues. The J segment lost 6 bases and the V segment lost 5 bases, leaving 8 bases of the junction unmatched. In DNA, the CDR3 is TGTGCCAGCAGCGAAAGCGGGAGGGCCATTGATACGCAGTATTTT. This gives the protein CASSESGRAIDTQYF.

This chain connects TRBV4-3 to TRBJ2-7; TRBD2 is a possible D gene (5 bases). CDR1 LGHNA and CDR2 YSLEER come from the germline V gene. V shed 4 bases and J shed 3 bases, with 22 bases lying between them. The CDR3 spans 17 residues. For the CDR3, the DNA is TGCGCCAGCAGCCGGAACGCCCTTGAGGGTCCCTACTACGAGCAGTACTTC. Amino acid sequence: CASSRNALEGPYYEQYF.

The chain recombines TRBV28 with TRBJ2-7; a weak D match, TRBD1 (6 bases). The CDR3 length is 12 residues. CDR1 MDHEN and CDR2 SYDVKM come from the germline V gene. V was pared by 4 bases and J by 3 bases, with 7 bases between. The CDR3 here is CASSSRGYEQYF. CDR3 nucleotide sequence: TGTGCCAGCAGTTCCAGGGGCTACGAGCAGTACTTC.

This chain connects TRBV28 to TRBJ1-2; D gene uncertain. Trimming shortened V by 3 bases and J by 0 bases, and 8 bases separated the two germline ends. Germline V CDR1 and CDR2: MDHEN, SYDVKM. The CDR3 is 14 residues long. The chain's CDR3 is CASSFADSNYGYTF. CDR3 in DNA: TGTGCCAGCAGTTTCGCGGACTCTAACTATGGCTACACCTTC.

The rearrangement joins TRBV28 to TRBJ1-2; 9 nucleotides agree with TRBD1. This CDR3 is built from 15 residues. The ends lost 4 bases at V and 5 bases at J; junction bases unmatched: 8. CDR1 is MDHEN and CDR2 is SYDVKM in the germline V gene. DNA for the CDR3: TGTGCCAGCAGTTCGGGACAGGGAATTGGATATGGCTACACCTTC. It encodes CASSSGQGIGYGYTF.

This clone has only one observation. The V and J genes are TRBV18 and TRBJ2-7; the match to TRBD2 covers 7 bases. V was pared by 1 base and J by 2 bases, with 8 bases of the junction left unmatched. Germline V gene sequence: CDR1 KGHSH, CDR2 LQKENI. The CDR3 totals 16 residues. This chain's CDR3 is CASSPLRASGPYEQYF. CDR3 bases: TGTGCCAGCTCACCACTTAGGGCTAGCGGACCCTACGAGCAGTACTTC.

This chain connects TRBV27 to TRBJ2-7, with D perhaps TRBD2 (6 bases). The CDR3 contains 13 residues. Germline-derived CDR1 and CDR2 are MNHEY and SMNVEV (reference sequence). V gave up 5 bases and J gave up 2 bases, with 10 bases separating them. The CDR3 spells CASSVRETYEQYF. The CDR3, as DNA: TGTGCCAGCAGTGTCCGGGAGACCTACGAGCAGTACTTC.

The DNA of the CDR3 is TGTGCCAGCAGCCCCGGGACTAGCGGGCTTCAAGAGACCCAGTACTTC. Protein product: CASSPGTSGLQETQYF. This chain joins TRBV11-3 and TRBJ2-5; 12 nucleotides agree with TRBD2. Germline CDR1 SGHNT, CDR2 YENEEA. V gave up 5 bases and J gave up 2 bases; unmatched junction bases: 6. The CDR3 runs to 16 residues.

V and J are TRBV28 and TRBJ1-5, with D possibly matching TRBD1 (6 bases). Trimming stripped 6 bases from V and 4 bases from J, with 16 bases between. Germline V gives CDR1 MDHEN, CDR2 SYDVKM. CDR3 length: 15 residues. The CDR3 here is CASSGQILINQPQHF. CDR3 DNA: TGTGCCAGCAGCGGACAGATACTAATTAATCAGCCCCAGCATTTT.

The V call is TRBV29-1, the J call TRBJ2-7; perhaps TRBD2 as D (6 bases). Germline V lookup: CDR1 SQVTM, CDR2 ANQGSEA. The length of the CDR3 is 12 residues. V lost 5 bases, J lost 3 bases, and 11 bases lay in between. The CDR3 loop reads CSVRDFYYEQYF. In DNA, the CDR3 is TGCAGCGTTCGGGACTTCTACTACGAGCAGTACTTC.

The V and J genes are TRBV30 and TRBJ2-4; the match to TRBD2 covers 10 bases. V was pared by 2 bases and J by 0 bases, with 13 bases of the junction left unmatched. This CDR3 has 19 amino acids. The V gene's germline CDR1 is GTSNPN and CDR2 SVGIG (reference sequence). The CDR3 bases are TGTGCCTGGAGTTCTGGGTTAGCGGGGGGCCAGTTAGCCAAAAACATTCAGTACTTC. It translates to CAWSSGLAGGQLAKNIQYF.

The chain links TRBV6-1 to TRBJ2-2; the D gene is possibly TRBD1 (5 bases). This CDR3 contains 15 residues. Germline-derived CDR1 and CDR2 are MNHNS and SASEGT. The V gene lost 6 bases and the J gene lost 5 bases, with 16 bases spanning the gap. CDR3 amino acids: CASRALGVSTGELFF. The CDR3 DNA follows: TGTGCCAGCAGGGCGCTAGGGGTTAGTACCGGGGAGCTGTTTTTT.

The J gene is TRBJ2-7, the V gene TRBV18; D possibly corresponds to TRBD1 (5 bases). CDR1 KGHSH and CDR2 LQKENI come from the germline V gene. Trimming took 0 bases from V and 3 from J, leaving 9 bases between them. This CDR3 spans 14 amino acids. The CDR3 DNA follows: TGTGCCAGCTCACCACCGTCAGGGAACTACGAGCAGTACTTC. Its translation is CASSPPSGNYEQYF. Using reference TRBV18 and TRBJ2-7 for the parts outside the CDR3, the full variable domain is NAGVMQNPRHLVRRRGQEARLRCSPMKGHSHVYWYRQLPEEGLKFMVYLQKENIIDESGMPKERFSAEFPKEGPSILRIQQVVRGDSAAYFCASSPPSGNYEQYFGPGTRLTVT.

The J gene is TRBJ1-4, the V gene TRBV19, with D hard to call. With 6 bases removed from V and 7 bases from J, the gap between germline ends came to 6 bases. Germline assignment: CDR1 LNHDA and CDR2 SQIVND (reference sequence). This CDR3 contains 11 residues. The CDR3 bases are TGTGCCAGTAGGGTCGGTGAAAAACTGTTTTTT. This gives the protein CASRVGEKLFF.

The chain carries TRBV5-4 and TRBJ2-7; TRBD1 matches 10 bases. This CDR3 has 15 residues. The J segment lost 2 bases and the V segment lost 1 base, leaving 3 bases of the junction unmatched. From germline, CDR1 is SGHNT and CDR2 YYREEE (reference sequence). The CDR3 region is CASSLSGTGAYEQYF. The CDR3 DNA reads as TGTGCCAGCAGCTTGTCTGGGACAGGGGCCTACGAGCAGTACTTC.

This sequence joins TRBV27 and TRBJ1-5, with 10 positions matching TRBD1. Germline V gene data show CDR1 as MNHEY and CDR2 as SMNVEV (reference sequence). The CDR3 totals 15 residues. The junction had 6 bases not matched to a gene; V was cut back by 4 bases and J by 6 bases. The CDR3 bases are TGTGCCAGCAGTTCCAACGACAGGGGGCTTCAGCCCCAGCATTTT. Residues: CASSSNDRGLQPQHF.

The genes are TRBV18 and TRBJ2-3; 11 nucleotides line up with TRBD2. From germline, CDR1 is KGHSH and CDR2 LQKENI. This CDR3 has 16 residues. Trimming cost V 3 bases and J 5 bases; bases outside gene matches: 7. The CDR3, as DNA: TGTGCCAGCTCACCCGTAGCGGGGGGGCCTGGAGATACGCAGTATTTT. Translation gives CASSPVAGGPGDTQYF.

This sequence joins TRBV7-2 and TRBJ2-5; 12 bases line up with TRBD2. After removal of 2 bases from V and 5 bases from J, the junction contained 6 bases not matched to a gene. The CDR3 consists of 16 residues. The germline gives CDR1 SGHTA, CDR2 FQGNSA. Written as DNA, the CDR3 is TGTGCCAGCAGCTTATTACTAGCGGGGGGCCGTGAGACCCAGTACTTC. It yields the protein CASSLLLAGGRETQYF.

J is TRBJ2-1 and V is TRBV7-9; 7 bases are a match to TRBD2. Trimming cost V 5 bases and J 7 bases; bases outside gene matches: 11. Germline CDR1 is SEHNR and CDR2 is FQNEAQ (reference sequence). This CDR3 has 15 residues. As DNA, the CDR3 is TGTGCCAGCAGCCTCGGGACTACCCCGACTAATGAGCAGTTCTTC. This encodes CASSLGTTPTNEQFF.

For the CDR3, the DNA is TGTGCCAGCAAAAGACAGGGCGCCTACAATGAGCAGTTCTTC. Protein product: CASKRQGAYNEQFF. V and J are TRBV6-5 and TRBJ2-1; TRBD1 matches 7 bases. Germline V gene sequence: CDR1 MNHEY, CDR2 SVGAGI. This CDR3 region has 14 residues. V trimming: 7 bases; J trimming: 2 bases; junction bases outside the gene matches: 5.

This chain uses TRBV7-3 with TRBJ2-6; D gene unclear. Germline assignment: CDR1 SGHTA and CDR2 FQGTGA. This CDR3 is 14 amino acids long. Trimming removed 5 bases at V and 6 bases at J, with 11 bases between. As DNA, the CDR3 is TGTGCCAGCAGCCCAGGTCCGTTGGCCAACGTCCTGACTTTC. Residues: CASSPGPLANVLTF.

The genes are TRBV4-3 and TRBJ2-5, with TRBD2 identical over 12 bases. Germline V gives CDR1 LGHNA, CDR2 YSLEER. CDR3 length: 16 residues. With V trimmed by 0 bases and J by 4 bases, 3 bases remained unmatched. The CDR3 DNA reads TGCGCCAGCAGCCAAGAATCGACTAGCGGGAGAGAGACCCAGTACTTC. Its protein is CASSQESTSGRETQYF.

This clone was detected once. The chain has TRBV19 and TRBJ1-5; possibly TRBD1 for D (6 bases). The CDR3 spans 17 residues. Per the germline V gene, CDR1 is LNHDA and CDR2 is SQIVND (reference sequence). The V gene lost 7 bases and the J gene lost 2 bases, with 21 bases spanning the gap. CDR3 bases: TGTGCCAGTAAACCTCCGGGACAAAGGTATGGCAATCAGCCCCAGCATTTT. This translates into CASKPPGQRYGNQPQHF.

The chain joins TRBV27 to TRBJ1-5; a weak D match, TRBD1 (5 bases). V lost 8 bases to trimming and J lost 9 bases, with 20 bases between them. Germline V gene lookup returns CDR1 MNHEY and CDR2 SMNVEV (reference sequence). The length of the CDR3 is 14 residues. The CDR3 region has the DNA TGTGCCAGCCGTATATCCGGGGTCGGGGGGCCCCAGCATTTT. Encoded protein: CASRISGVGGPQHF.

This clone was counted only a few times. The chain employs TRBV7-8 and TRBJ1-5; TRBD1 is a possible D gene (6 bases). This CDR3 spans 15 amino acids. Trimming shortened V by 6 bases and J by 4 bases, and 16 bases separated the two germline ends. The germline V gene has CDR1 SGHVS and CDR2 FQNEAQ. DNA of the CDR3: TGTGCCAGCAGACTCACCTCAGGGGCGAATCAGCCCCAGCATTTT. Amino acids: CASRLTSGANQPQHF.

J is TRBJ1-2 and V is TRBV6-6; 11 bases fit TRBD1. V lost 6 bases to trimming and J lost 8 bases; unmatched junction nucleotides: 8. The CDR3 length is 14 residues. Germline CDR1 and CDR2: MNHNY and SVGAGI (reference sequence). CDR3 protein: CASSRGTGGWGYTF. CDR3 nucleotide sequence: TGTGCCAGCAGCCGTGGGACAGGGGGTTGGGGCTACACCTTC.

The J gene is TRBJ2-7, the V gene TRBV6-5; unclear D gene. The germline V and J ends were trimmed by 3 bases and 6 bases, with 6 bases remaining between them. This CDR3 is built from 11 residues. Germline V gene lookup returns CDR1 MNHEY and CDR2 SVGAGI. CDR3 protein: CASSYASEQYF. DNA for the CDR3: TGTGCCAGCAGTTATGCCAGCGAGCAGTACTTC.

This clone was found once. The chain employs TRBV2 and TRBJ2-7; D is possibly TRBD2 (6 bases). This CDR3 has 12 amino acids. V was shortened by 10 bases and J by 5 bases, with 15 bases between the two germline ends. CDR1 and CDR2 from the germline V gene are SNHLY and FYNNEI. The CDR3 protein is CAINRGGNEQYF. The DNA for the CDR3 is TGTGCCATCAACCGGGGAGGCAACGAGCAGTACTTC.

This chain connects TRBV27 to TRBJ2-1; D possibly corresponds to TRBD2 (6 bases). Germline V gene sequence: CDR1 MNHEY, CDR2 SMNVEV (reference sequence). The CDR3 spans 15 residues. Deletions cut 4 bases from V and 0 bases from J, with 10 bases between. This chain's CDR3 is CASSSGTGSYNEQFF. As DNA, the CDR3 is TGTGCCAGCAGTTCCGGGACTGGCTCCTACAATGAGCAGTTCTTC.